The T cell receptor beta chain described here comes from a study of blood T cell repertoires in COVID-19. Study-level background: Samples came from the United States, Italy and Spain, spanning acute and convalescent COVID-19. The cDNA or gDNA used as material had been derived from T cells, B-cell-depleted T cells, or PBMCs.

Original methodology: Estimation of nucleated cell counts relied on the amplification of reference gene primers. Assay: immunoSEQ multiplex PCR; the TCRdb copy retains only in-frame clones and omits some. The V and J calls and clone size are taken from that table; D and trimming were inferred from the DNA. The sample includes fewer than 150,000 clones, about four fifths of them seen just once. This CDR3 is 14 amino acids long. Germline-derived CDR1 and CDR2 are MNHEY and SVGAGI. V was clipped by 5 bases and J by 2 bases; unmatched bases: 3. This receptor was obtained from a woman aged 45-65 years with acute or convalescent COVID-19. Sequenced sample: peripheral blood. This chain uses TRBV6-5 with TRBJ2-1; 7 bases fit TRBD2. CDR3 sequence: CASSRRGTYNEQFF. The CDR3, as DNA: TGTGCCAGCAGTAGGCGGGGGACCTACAATGAGCAGTTCTTC.